This T cell receptor (beta chain) was found in a study of cytomegalovirus exposure and HLA in healthy donors. Study details: The same platform was used for the 130 or so validation repertoires as for the approximately 730 first-cohort repertoires, as reported in a later analysis.

Germline lookup yields CDR1 SGHDN and CDR2 FVKESK. The CDR3 is 14 residues long. Trimming pared 6 bases from V and 4 bases from J, leaving 16 bases between. Points from the study as a whole: The TCR clusters that emerged in the first cohort tended, a later analysis found, to co-occur in the approximately 110 validation repertoires. Some TCR beta chains (164 of them) were listed as cytomegalovirus-associated. Rare sequences made up most TCRs, while some public TCRs were found in many donors.

Using immunoSEQ multiplex PCR, the repertoire was profiled, and TCRdb retains in-frame clones only, with some absent. Of about 180,000 clones detected, about 86% appear once; the ten largest clones hold roughly 1.4%. On this clone: Its specificity is not known.

This receptor was obtained from a woman aged 25 to 39 in good health and CMV-seronegative. Sequencing used PBMCs. The rearrangement joins TRBV14 to TRBJ2-7, with D possibly matching TRBD1 (6 bases). Here the CDR3 DNA reads TGTGCCAGCAGTTCCCCAGGGGAGAGTTACGAGCAGTACTTC. This codes for CASSSPGESYEQYF.